The 16 T cell receptor beta chains presented below share a single source sample, sequenced in a study of blood T cell repertoires in COVID-19. Some clones are missing from TCRdb's copy, which holds only in-frame ones; the method was immunoSEQ multiplex PCR. Of 130,000 to 150,000 clones in the sample, about 85% were seen once. The sample was peripheral blood. These receptors all stem from a human donor in a cohort sampled during active COVID-19.

The J gene is TRBJ2-7, the V gene TRBV7-9; the D is unclear. Germline values: CDR1 SEHNR, CDR2 FQNEAQ (reference sequence). This CDR3 region has 13 residues. With 3 bases removed from V and 6 bases from J, the gap between germline ends came to 12 bases. The CDR3 loop reads CASSFDSSGEQYF. The CDR3 bases are TGTGCCAGCAGCTTTGATTCCTCGGGCGAGCAGTACTTC. The full variable domain, its missing parts supplied by reference TRBV7-9 and TRBJ2-7, is DTGVSQNPRHKITKRGQNVTFRCDPISEHNRLYWYRQTLGQGPEFLTYFQNEAQLEKSRLLSDRFSAERPKGSFSTLEIQRTEQGDSAMYLCASSFDSSGEQYFGPGTRLTVT.

The rearrangement uses TRBV11-3 and TRBJ2-1; 10 positions agree with TRBD2. The CDR3 is 17 residues long. In germline, CDR1 is SGHNT, CDR2 YENEEA. J gave up 0 bases and V 5 bases, and 7 bases lay outside the gene matches. The CDR3 protein is CASSPSGGAYSYNEQFF. CDR3 nucleotide sequence: TGTGCCAGCAGCCCGAGCGGGGGGGCCTACTCCTACAATGAGCAGTTCTTC.

This chain connects TRBV2 to TRBJ1-1, with 7 positions matching TRBD1. This CDR3 has 17 amino acids. In germline, CDR1 is SNHLY, CDR2 FYNNEI. With 7 bases clipped from V and 5 bases from J, the junction kept 19 bases outside the gene matches. The CDR3 sequence is CASTPRVTGLARTEAFF. In nucleotides, the CDR3 is TGTGCCAGCACCCCTAGGGTGACAGGGCTGGCACGAACTGAAGCTTTCTTT. Combining the CDR3 with reference TRBV2 and TRBJ1-1 gives the whole variable domain EPEVTQTPSHQVTQMGQEVILRCVPISNHLYFYWYRQILGQKVEFLVSFYNNEISEKSEIFDDQFSVERPDGSNFTLKIRSTKLEDSAMYFCASTPRVTGLARTEAFFGQGTRLTVV.

The rearrangement links TRBV5-4 to TRBJ1-2; no definite D call. This CDR3 is 13 amino acids long. Trimming left V 2 bases short and J 6 bases short, with 11 bases between. The germline V gene encodes CDR1 SGHNT and CDR2 YYREEE (reference sequence). The CDR3 protein is CASSFASRDGYTF. The DNA of the CDR3 is TGTGCCAGCAGCTTCGCCTCCCGGGATGGCTACACCTTC.

The CDR3 DNA follows: TGTGCCAGCAGTACTCAGGGTAGGGAGACCCAGTACTTC. Amino acid sequence: CASSTQGRETQYF. The chain uses TRBV27 and TRBJ2-5; weak D call: TRBD1 (5 bases). Germline V gene data show CDR1 as MNHEY and CDR2 as SMNVEV (reference sequence). The length of the CDR3 is 13 residues. Trimming stripped 5 bases from V and 5 bases from J, with 12 bases between.

This chain's CDR3 is CASSPSGRSSYEQYF. CDR3 bases: TGTGCCAGCAGTCCCAGCGGCAGGAGCTCCTACGAGCAGTACTTC. J is TRBJ2-7 and V is TRBV6-5; D is possibly TRBD2 (5 bases). This CDR3 region has 15 residues. CDR1 MNHEY and CDR2 SVGAGI come from the germline V gene. V was shortened by 5 bases and J by 0 bases, with 14 bases between the two germline ends.

This clone has ten or more counts. The rearrangement links TRBV7-3 to TRBJ1-3; 7 bases map to TRBD1. Trimming cost V 2 bases and J 4 bases; bases outside gene matches: 5. Per germline, CDR1 SGHTA and CDR2 FQGTGA. The CDR3 runs 15 residues. The CDR3 loop is CASSLGGGYGNTIYF. The CDR3 DNA reads as TGTGCCAGCAGCTTAGGAGGGGGCTACGGAAACACCATATATTTT.

This clone turned up a few times. CDR3 sequence: CASSQVQGYSPLHF. The CDR3 region has the DNA TGCGCCAGCAGCCAAGTGCAGGGGTACTCACCCCTCCACTTT. This chain uses TRBV4-1 with TRBJ1-6, with a weak D call TRBD1 (6 bases). V gave up 1 base and J gave up 10 bases, with 11 bases separating them. In germline, CDR1 is MGHRA, CDR2 YSYEKL. CDR3 size: 14 residues.

This rearrangement joins TRBV6-6 to TRBJ2-4; the D gene is possibly TRBD1 (5 bases). Trimming cost V 8 bases and J 7 bases, with 24 bases left between them. CDR1 is MNHNY and CDR2 is SVGAGI in the germline V gene (reference sequence). There are 16 residues in the CDR3. The DNA for the CDR3 is TGTGCCAGCGGTGGGGTGGACCCCCCAGGGCGGAACATTCAGTACTTC. Translating gives CASGGVDPPGRNIQYF.

The rearrangement links TRBV2 to TRBJ2-2; D is perhaps TRBD1 (6 bases). Trimming shortened V by 1 base and J by 5 bases, and 14 bases separated the two germline ends. CDR1 and CDR2 from the germline V gene are SNHLY and FYNNEI. CDR3 length: 16 amino acids. Here the CDR3 DNA reads TGTGCCAGCAGTGAAGTTGCAGGGGCTGGGACCGGGGAGCTGTTTTTT. This gives the protein CASSEVAGAGTGELFF.

The chain uses TRBV9 and TRBJ1-2, with D possibly being TRBD1 (5 bases). The CDR3 is made up of 14 amino acids. Germline V gene sequence: CDR1 SGDLS, CDR2 YYNGEE. V was pared by 8 bases and J by 0 bases, with 14 bases between. The CDR3 sequence is CASSGQGSNYGYTF. In nucleotides, the CDR3 is TGTGCCAGTTCCGGGCAGGGCTCTAACTATGGCTACACCTTC.

CDR3 loop: CASSQVRYSLYF. The CDR3, as DNA: TGTGCCAGCAGCCAAGTGCGCTACTCGTTGTACTTC. V and J are TRBV14 and TRBJ2-7; the D is unclear. The CDR3 covers 12 residues. Trimming removed 1 base from V and 12 bases from J, with 13 bases in between. From germline, CDR1 is SGHDN and CDR2 FVKESK. Full variable domain (missing parts from reference TRBV14 and TRBJ2-7): EAGVTQFPSHSVIEKGQTVTLRCDPISGHDNLYWYRRVMGKEIKFLLHFVKESKQDESGMPNNRFLAERTGGTYSTLKVQPAELEDSGVYFCASSQVRYSLYFGPGTRLTVT.

The gene calls are TRBV20-1 and TRBJ1-1; D remains unclear. Trimming cost V 2 bases and J 6 bases, with 4 bases left between them. Per germline, CDR1 DFQATT and CDR2 SNEGSKA (reference sequence). The CDR3 extends over 10 amino acids. The CDR3 DNA follows: TGCAGTGCTAGAATCGCTGAAGCTTTCTTT. It encodes CSARIAEAFF.

The rearrangement joins TRBV28 to TRBJ1-6; no reliable D call. The CDR3 is made up of 14 amino acids. Germline V CDR1 and CDR2: MDHEN, SYDVKM. V lost 6 bases and J 4 bases, leaving 10 bases between the germline ends. The CDR3: CASSQMEYNSPLHF. Here the CDR3 DNA reads TGTGCCAGCAGCCAAATGGAGTATAATTCACCCCTCCACTTT.

The chain carries TRBV30 and TRBJ2-6; D not resolved. Germline CDR1 and CDR2: GTSNPN and SVGIG (reference sequence). CDR3 size: 15 residues. The germline V and J ends were trimmed by 2 bases and 0 bases, with 8 bases remaining between them. DNA of the CDR3: TGTGCCTGGAGTCCCCCCGGCTCTGGGGCCAACGTCCTGACTTTC. This encodes CAWSPPGSGANVLTF.

J is TRBJ2-7 and V is TRBV28; 7 bases match TRBD1. Trimming cost V 7 bases and J 0 bases; bases outside gene matches: 3. The germline gives CDR1 MDHEN, CDR2 SYDVKM. The CDR3 contains 13 residues. The CDR3 spells CASNGDSSYEQYF. In nucleotides, the CDR3 is TGTGCCAGCAATGGGGACAGCTCCTACGAGCAGTACTTC.